The 8 T cell receptor beta chains reported below all come from one sample, sequenced in a study of T-cell reconstitution after alpha-beta-depleted transplantation in children. Unique molecular identifiers featured in how the TCRbeta library was prepared. One entry per CDR3 protein, called by TCRdb with MiXCR from the PCR reads. The table lists about 230,000 distinct CDR3 sequences, 12% of them singletons. The material sequenced was PBMCs from the stem cell graft donor, taken from the stem cell graft. Receptors originate from a human donor who donated a stem cell graft to a child with acute lymphoblastic leukemia.

This clonotype has ten or more counts. This chain connects TRBV13 to TRBJ1-3; D gene uncertain. The CDR3 runs 14 residues. The V end was cut by 4 bases, the J end by 2 bases, with 9 bases between. Germline assignment: CDR1 PRHDT and CDR2 FYEKMQ (reference sequence). The CDR3 DNA follows: TGTGCCAGCAGCTCTACAGTGACTGGAAACACCATATATTTT. It encodes CASSSTVTGNTIYF.

This clonotype has a count of ten or more. The V call is TRBV4-2, the J call TRBJ2-7; perhaps TRBD2 as D (7 bases). The V end was cut by 3 bases, the J end by 5 bases, with 11 bases between. The CDR3 loop spans 13 amino acids. CDR1 LGHNA and CDR2 YNFKEQ come from the germline V gene. CDR3 in DNA: TGTGCCAGCAGCCAGGGGGGGGGCGACGAGCAGTACTTC. Amino acids: CASSQGGGDEQYF.

The table lists this clonotype with a few counts. The chain is built from TRBV3-1 and TRBJ2-1; tentative D call: TRBD2 (5 bases). V was trimmed by 4 bases and J by 6 bases, leaving 16 bases between them. The CDR3 extends over 15 amino acids. Per germline, CDR1 LGHDT and CDR2 YNNKEL (reference sequence). The chain's CDR3 is CASSPTSALGNEQFF. The DNA of the CDR3 is TGTGCCAGCAGCCCTACTAGTGCCCTGGGCAATGAGCAGTTCTTC.

In its sample, this clonotype was seen many times. The V call is TRBV20-1, the J call TRBJ2-3, with TRBD2 matching 12 bases. Unmatched junction bases numbered 10, after V lost 0 bases and J lost 6 bases. The germline V gene has CDR1 DFQATT and CDR2 SNEGSKA (reference sequence). The CDR3 sequence is 17 residues long. CDR3 in DNA: TGCAGTGCTAGAGATTGGGCTAGCGGGGGGGAGAGGGATACGCAGTATTTT. Its protein product is CSARDWASGGERDTQYF.

This clonotype was recorded many times. J is TRBJ2-5 and V is TRBV28; D unresolved. V gave up 6 bases and J gave up 2 bases, with 4 bases separating them. This CDR3 region has 11 residues. CDR1 MDHEN and CDR2 SYDVKM come from the germline V gene. CDR3 DNA: TGTGCCAGCAGCAGACAAGAGACCCAGTACTTC. This codes for CASSRQETQYF.

This clonotype was observed many times. The rearrangement joins TRBV5-1 to TRBJ2-3, with 10 bases fitting TRBD2. The germline V gene encodes CDR1 SGHRS and CDR2 YFSETQ. CDR3 length: 14 amino acids. The V and J ends lost 4 bases and 5 bases, in that order; junction bases with no gene match: 4. CDR3 DNA sequence: TGCGCCAGCAGCGTTAGCGGGGGGATAGATACGCAGTATTTT. Protein: CASSVSGGIDTQYF.

This clonotype came up many times. CDR3: CSASLGGHLSYEQYF. The CDR3 DNA reads as TGCAGTGCTAGTCTTGGGGGACACCTCTCCTACGAGCAGTACTTC. The chain employs TRBV20-1 and TRBJ2-7; the D gene is possibly TRBD1 (6 bases). CDR3 size: 15 residues. Trimming removed 3 bases at V and 0 bases at J, with 15 bases between. Germline V gene lookup returns CDR1 DFQATT and CDR2 SNEGSKA (reference sequence).

This clonotype was seen a few times. This chain connects TRBV6-5 to TRBJ1-2; D remains ambiguous. The germline V and J ends were trimmed by 0 bases and 6 bases, with 20 bases remaining between them. The CDR3 has 17 residues. Germline V gene sequence: CDR1 MNHEY, CDR2 SVGAGI. CDR3 amino acids: CASSYSASRPSLNGYTF. The CDR3 DNA is TGTGCCAGCAGTTACTCGGCGAGTCGACCAAGCCTCAATGGCTACACCTTC.